These T cell receptor beta chains were read from a single sample in a study of T cells after yellow fever vaccination. From the 5' RACE reads, TCRdb called clonotypes with MiXCR, one entry per CDR3 protein. The data contain under 200,000 distinct CDR3 sequences, around 7% of them seen just once; the ten biggest clones take up 2.5% to 3%. This sample comprised CD4+ T cells sorted from PBMCs, obtained roughly 5 days after the first yellow fever vaccination. These receptors were collected from a man aged 18 to 30 who received the YFV17D yellow fever vaccine. The CDR3 runs from the conserved cysteine through the conserved F or W. The D gene is left open where the match is weak. Clone size, where shown, is once, few, many, or a class for clones that have expanded.

V gene	clone size	J gene	D gene	CDR3 protein	CDR3 DNA
TRBV7-9	.	TRBJ1-6	TRBD1	CASGPPGTGSSPLHF	TGTGCCAGCGGACCCCCCGGGACAGGCTCCTCACCCCTCCACTTT
TRBV10-3	.	TRBJ1-2	TRBD1	CAISEPGTGRYGYTF	TGTGCCATCAGTGAGCCGGGGACAGGGCGGTATGGCTACACCTTC
TRBV11-3	medium-sized	TRBJ2-1	TRBD2	CASSLGTSGGANEQFF	TGTGCCAGCAGCTTAGGGACTAGCGGGGGGGCCAATGAGCAGTTCTTC
TRBV20-1	.	TRBJ1-2	.	CSAPDSNYGYTF	TGCAGTGCTCCTGACTCTAACTATGGCTACACCTTC
TRBV10-3	.	TRBJ2-3	.	CATARGMADTQYF	TGTGCCACTGCACGGGGTATGGCAGATACGCAGTATTTT
TRBV6-5	many	TRBJ1-1	TRBD1	CASSYKDRVTEAFF	TGTGCCAGCAGTTATAAGGACAGGGTTACTGAAGCTTTCTTT
TRBV10-3	many	TRBJ1-5	.	CATRNRADQPQHF	TGTGCCACCCGGAACAGGGCTGATCAGCCCCAGCATTTT
TRBV7-2	.	TRBJ1-1	.	CASSLVLVNTEAFF	TGTGCCAGCAGCTTAGTTTTGGTGAACACTGAAGCTTTCTTT
TRBV11-3	many	TRBJ2-5	TRBD2	CASSLGPGTSGGQETQYF	TGTGCCAGCAGCTTAGGCCCCGGGACTAGCGGGGGCCAAGAGACCCAGTACTTC
TRBV5-5	few	TRBJ1-2	.	CASREPGLVGGYTF	TGTGCCAGCAGGGAGCCAGGCCTCGTGGGCGGCTACACCTTC
TRBV28	few	TRBJ2-3	TRBD1	CASRHTGGAHTDTQYF	TGTGCCAGCAGGCATACAGGGGGCGCACACACAGATACGCAGTATTTT
TRBV5-4	few	TRBJ2-1	TRBD2	CASSPASGGWNEQFF	TGTGCCAGCAGTCCCGCTAGCGGGGGTTGGAATGAGCAGTTCTTC
TRBV4-1	few	TRBJ1-5	.	CASSQERDQPQHF	TGCGCCAGCAGCCAAGAAAGGGACCAGCCCCAGCATTTT
TRBV18	few	TRBJ2-3	.	CASSPLGGLTDTQYF	TGTGCCAGCTCACCCCTCGGGGGTTTGACAGATACGCAGTATTTT
TRBV5-1	many	TRBJ2-3	TRBD2	CASSGGLAGGPTDTQYF	TGCGCCAGCAGCGGTGGACTAGCGGGGGGGCCAACAGATACGCAGTATTTT
TRBV6-2/TRBV6-3	few	TRBJ1-6	.	CASSNTGHLHF	TGTGCCAGCAGTAATACGGGACACCTCCACTTT
TRBV4-1	many	TRBJ2-2	.	CASSQDQRRDTGELFF	TGCGCCAGCAGCCAAGATCAAAGGAGAGACACCGGGGAGCTGTTTTTT
TRBV6-1	many	TRBJ1-1	TRBD1	CASRLTGDYTEAFF	TGTGCCAGCAGACTGACAGGGGATTACACTGAAGCTTTCTTT
TRBV9	many	TRBJ2-6	TRBD2	CASSVRGGAGANVLTF	TGTGCCAGCAGCGTACGCGGGGGAGCTGGGGCCAACGTCCTGACTTTC
TRBV7-2	medium-sized	TRBJ1-4	.	CASSNQKGHEKLFF	TGTGCCAGCAGCAACCAGAAAGGGCATGAAAAACTGTTTTTT
TRBV11-2	many	TRBJ1-5	.	CASSIMDNQPQHF	TGTGCCAGCAGCATTATGGACAATCAGCCCCAGCATTTT
TRBV5-1	many	TRBJ2-4	.	CASSPGSQNIQYF	TGCGCCAGCAGCCCAGGGTCCCAAAACATTCAGTACTTC
TRBV15	.	TRBJ2-1	.	CATSREASGTLKQFF	TGTGCCACCAGCAGAGAAGCGTCCGGGACCCTGAAGCAGTTCTTC
TRBV28	few	TRBJ1-6	TRBD1	CASSFGDRGSYNSPLHF	TGTGCCAGCAGTTTCGGTGACAGGGGGTCCTATAATTCACCCCTCCACTTT
TRBV7-2	many	TRBJ1-2	.	CASSPQPYGYTF	TGTGCCAGCAGCCCACAACCCTATGGCTACACCTTC
TRBV11-2	many	TRBJ2-1	TRBD2	CASSQVPASGHPSSYNEQFF	TGTGCCAGCAGCCAAGTACCGGCTAGCGGGCATCCTAGCTCCTACAATGAGCAGTTCTTC
TRBV10-3	many	TRBJ1-3	.	CAIRDSSGNTIYF	TGTGCCATCAGGGACAGCTCTGGAAACACCATATATTTT
TRBV6-5	.	TRBJ2-2	TRBD2	CASSYSIVLAGGDTGELFF	TGTGCCAGCAGTTACTCCATCGTTCTAGCGGGGGGCGACACCGGGGAGCTGTTTTTT
TRBV18	few	TRBJ2-6	.	CASSMGSGANVLTF	TGTGCCAGCTCAATGGGCTCTGGGGCCAACGTCCTGACTTTC
TRBV4-3	many	TRBJ2-1	TRBD2	CASSQVRLSGGPHRNEQFF	TGCGCCAGCAGCCAAGTTCGACTAAGCGGGGGGCCCCACCGAAATGAGCAGTTCTTC
TRBV7-2	few	TRBJ2-5	TRBD2	CASSVSGGVEKTQYF	TGTGCCAGCAGCGTTAGCGGGGGGGTCGAAAAGACCCAGTACTTC
TRBV7-9	.	TRBJ1-6	.	CASSLGVLAGNNSPLHF	TGTGCCAGCAGCTTAGGGGTGCTTGCGGGAAATAATTCACCCCTCCACTTT
TRBV29-1	many	TRBJ2-4	TRBD2	CSVEEAGYKNIQYF	TGCAGCGTTGAAGAAGCGGGGTACAAAAACATTCAGTACTTC
TRBV12-3/TRBV12-4	many	TRBJ2-7	TRBD1	CASSPDRGSYEQYF	TGTGCCAGCAGTCCGGACAGGGGGTCCTACGAGCAGTACTTC
TRBV14	.	TRBJ1-2	TRBD1	CASSPIKAGGRLNYGYTF	TGTGCCAGCAGCCCGATAAAGGCAGGGGGACGCCTAAACTATGGCTACACCTTC
TRBV12-3/TRBV12-4	many	TRBJ2-1	.	CASTRGTDEQFF	TGTGCCAGCACGCGAGGGACGGATGAGCAGTTCTTC
TRBV6-5	many	TRBJ2-6	TRBD1	CASRRTGGTGANVLTF	TGTGCCAGCAGACGGACAGGGGGAACTGGGGCCAACGTCCTGACTTTC
TRBV10-2	many	TRBJ2-1	TRBD2	CASTHRSGGNEQFF	TGCGCCAGCACCCACCGCTCGGGGGGGAATGAGCAGTTCTTC
TRBV7-2	many	TRBJ2-4	.	CASSLVGGAGINIQYF	TGTGCCAGCAGCTTAGTTGGAGGGGCCGGAATAAACATTCAGTACTTC
TRBV19	few	TRBJ1-5	.	CASSGSISQPQHF	TGTGCCAGTAGCGGGAGTATTAGTCAGCCCCAGCATTTT
TRBV5-1	.	TRBJ1-4	.	CASRQAGDPLGEKLFF	TGCGCCAGCAGGCAGGCAGGGGACCCTCTTGGTGAAAAACTGTTTTTT
TRBV12-3/TRBV12-4	many	TRBJ1-6	.	CASNLGSYNSPLHF	TGTGCCAGCAACCTAGGTTCCTATAATTCACCCCTCCACTTT
TRBV7-2	few	TRBJ2-1	TRBD2	CASSSGGGRSNEQFF	TGTGCCAGCAGCTCCGGCGGGGGGAGGAGTAATGAGCAGTTCTTC
TRBV5-8	.	TRBJ2-7	.	CASSLDAYEQYF	TGTGCCAGCAGCTTGGACGCCTACGAGCAGTACTTC
TRBV7-9	few	TRBJ1-2	TRBD1	CASRDSGTASGYTF	TGTGCCAGCAGAGACAGCGGGACAGCTTCTGGCTACACCTTC
TRBV3-1	many	TRBJ2-1	TRBD1	CASSHRGTGKFF	TGTGCCAGCAGCCACCGCGGGACAGGCAAGTTCTTC
TRBV11-2	many	TRBJ2-5	.	CASSFSFETQYF	TGTGCCAGCAGCTTCTCTTTCGAGACCCAGTACTTC
TRBV6-2/TRBV6-3	.	TRBJ1-2	.	CASGKTDYYGYTF	TGTGCCAGCGGAAAAACAGATTACTATGGCTACACCTTC
TRBV4-1	many	TRBJ2-3	TRBD2	CASSQGAGGWTDTQYF	TGCGCCAGCAGCCAAGGAGCGGGGGGGTGGACAGATACGCAGTATTTT
TRBV6-2/TRBV6-3	.	TRBJ2-7	.	CASSYEAGYEQYF	TGTGCCAGCAGTTACGAGGCAGGCTACGAGCAGTACTTC